This T cell receptor beta chain is drawn from a study of blood T cell repertoires in COVID-19 (dated by TCRdb to the early 2020s). Broadly, across the study: Samples covering the acute and convalescent phases of COVID-19 were provided by collaborators in the United States, Italy and Spain. The samples were drawn from two sources: the first 160 participants of the ongoing ImmuneRACE study, and 1,254 subjects contributed by 6 global collaborators. The material from the prospective study consisted of cDNA or gDNA derived from T cells, B-cell-depleted T cells, or PBMCs. Subjects who had been exposed to COVID-19, were actively infected with it, or had recovered from it provided the deeply sampled blood TCRbeta repertoires that made up the dataset. Nearly every sample came with metadata listing a de-identified subject ID, COVID-19 status, age in years and sex. A freely available public database, intended as a resource for researchers studying the immune response to SARS-CoV-2, is where the repertoires were released. Where available, HLA class I and class II types were obtained from metadata supplied by the sample provider rather than from assay-based typing. The paper as a whole reports these results and caveats: Clinical and demographic metadata were provided uncurated, with the amount varying by source and participant.

The immunoSEQ Assay, a bias-controlled multiplex PCR, was used to amplify TCRbeta CDR3 regions from genomic DNA. The source study handled its data this way. The number of nucleated cells in each sample was estimated by amplification of reference gene primers within the assay. Sequence reads were collapsed and filtered to measure the absolute abundance of every unique TCRbeta CDR3 rearrangement. For each sample, productive Simpson clonality was calculated as the square root of Simpson's diversity index across productive rearrangements. TCRdb took this table from immuneACCESS and kept in-frame rearrangements with V and J called. Such tables lack part of the clones; where checked against another copy, unresolved V genes explain under half of the gap, and the rest is unexplained. V and J calls plus clone size are reproduced from that table; the DNA served to infer D and trimming. This sample has approximately 340,000 clones in its table, and more than 70% of those were observed once. In total, the top ten clones hold approximately 3.1% of the sample.

Of note for this clone: Which antigen it targets is not known. Base qualities were left out, and no much larger clone turns up one base away.

Collaborating institutions collected whole blood in K2EDTA tubes following their own protocols. For TCRbeta analysis, collaborators shipped samples in one of three forms: frozen whole blood, isolated PBMCs, or DNA extracted from either of those sample types. CDR1 and CDR2 (MNHEY, SMNVEV) derive from the germline V gene (reference sequence). The CDR3, cysteine through phenylalanine, is 16 amino acids long. Kept here is only the CDR3 DNA, which spans 48 bases and is read in frame from base 1. The junction carries 17 bases between V and J, which are trimmed by 2 bases and 9 bases respectively. Input material: peripheral blood. The chain is encoded by TRBV27 joined to TRBJ1-6; 5 matching bases give a weak D call of TRBD1. The receptor comes from a man aged 30 to 45 with active or convalescent COVID-19. DNA sequence: TGTGCCAGCAGTTTAACCGGAGGGGTAGCGCTTTCACCCCTCCACTTT. This codes for CASSLTGGVALSPLHF.